This T cell receptor (beta chain) was obtained from a study of PD-1 blockade in classical Hodgkin lymphoma. Every patient relapsed after autologous stem cell transplantation, and brentuximab vedotin exposure varied. In germline, CDR1 is SGHNT, CDR2 YYREEE (reference sequence). With 2 bases clipped from V and 6 bases from J, the junction kept 5 bases outside the gene matches. This CDR3 is 16 amino acids long. Produced via immunoSEQ multiplex PCR; TCRdb's table is partial and in-frame only. The sample yields roughly 13,000 clones, about 91% seen once. The V gene is TRBV5-4, the J gene TRBJ2-2, with 12 bases identical to TRBD2. This specimen was peripheral blood mononuclear cells (PBMCs), taken at baseline. The source is a human donor with classical Hodgkin lymphoma. In nucleotides, the CDR3 is TGTGCCAGCAGCTTCCCTAGCGGGGGGGCGGCCGGGGAGCTGTTTTTT. This encodes CASSFPSGGAAGELFF.